A single sample gave rise to the 5 T cell receptor beta chains below, sequenced in a study of cytomegalovirus exposure and HLA in healthy donors (dated by TCRdb to about 2017). To prepare the library, the immunoSEQ multiplex PCR assay was applied. The multiplex PCR relied on a mix of 60 forward primers for TCR Vbeta segments and 13 reverse primers for TCR Jbeta segments. TCRdb re-hosts the immuneACCESS table, in-frame sequences only. Its copies lack some clones; in the studies checked, an unresolved V gene accounts for under half of them, and the cause for the rest is not known. Present in this sample are 150,000 to 200,000 clones, about four fifths of which were seen just once. Roughly 1.5% of the sample belongs to the ten largest clones. Sequenced material: PBMCs. The source of these receptors is a male donor in good health and CMV-seronegative.

V usage is TRBV2 and J usage is TRBJ2-3, with D possibly being TRBD1 (6 bases). Trimming cost V 5 bases and J 6 bases, with 12 bases left between them. This CDR3 has 13 residues. Germline V gene lookup returns CDR1 SNHLY and CDR2 FYNNEI. CDR3 sequence: CASSWSRGDTQYF. The CDR3 nucleotides read TGTGCCAGCAGTTGGAGTAGGGGGGATACGCAGTATTTT.

The genes are TRBV5-1 and TRBJ2-5, with 8 bases lining up with TRBD1. Per germline, CDR1 SGHRS and CDR2 YFSETQ. This CDR3 region has 15 residues. Germline trimming cut 1 base from V and 3 bases from J; bases unmatched to any gene: 5. CDR3 nucleotides: TGCGCCAGCAGCTTGCAGGGGGCTCTGAAAGAGACCCAGTACTTC. This gives the protein CASSLQGALKETQYF.

The gene calls are TRBV4-2 and TRBJ2-1, with TRBD2 identical over 7 bases. This CDR3 is 17 amino acids long. J gave up 5 bases and V 0 bases, and 10 bases lay outside the gene matches. Germline V gene lookup returns CDR1 LGHNA and CDR2 YNFKEQ. CDR3 loop: CASSQERGAGQNNEQFF. As DNA, the CDR3 is TGTGCCAGCAGCCAAGAGAGAGGAGCGGGGCAGAACAATGAGCAGTTCTTC.

V and J are TRBV14 and TRBJ2-2, with 7 bases that match TRBD1. Germline V gene lookup returns CDR1 SGHDN and CDR2 FVKESK. CDR3 length: 15 residues. The junction had 4 bases not matched to a gene; V was cut back by 3 bases and J by 3 bases. The CDR3 protein is CASSHRDRYTGELFF. The DNA for the CDR3 is TGTGCCAGCAGCCACCGGGACAGATACACCGGGGAGCTGTTTTTT.

This chain joins TRBV27 and TRBJ2-7, with 7 bases that match TRBD1. The CDR3 is 14 amino acids. V was clipped by 6 bases and J by 5 bases; unmatched bases: 10. The germline gives CDR1 MNHEY, CDR2 SMNVEV (reference sequence). The CDR3 DNA follows: TGTGCCAGCAGGTCGCTTGGACAGGTGAACGAGCAGTACTTC. Amino acids: CASRSLGQVNEQYF.